This entry lists 13 T cell receptor beta chains sequenced from one sample in a study of T cell repertoires in cytomegalovirus infection. TCRdb reprocessed the reads with MiXCR, giving one entry per CDR3 protein. The sample yields approximately 400,000 distinct CDR3 sequences, 25% to 40% seen once. Material: PBMCs. Every receptor here comes from a human donor in good health (CMV status not recorded). Some clones in this sample may be carry-over from other donors' samples.

This rearrangement joins TRBV5-5 to TRBJ2-1, with D unclear. The CDR3 contains 14 residues. Trimming left V 1 base short and J 5 bases short, with 10 bases between. Germline CDR1 reads SGHKS; CDR2 reads YYEKEE (reference sequence). CDR3 DNA sequence: TGTGCCAGCAGCTTGTGGGCCGAAGACAATGAGCAGTTCTTC. Translated: CASSLWAEDNEQFF.

J is TRBJ1-5 and V is TRBV4-1; tentatively, D is TRBD1 (6 bases). The germline CDR1 and CDR2 sequences are MGHRA and YSYEKL. CDR3 length: 16 amino acids. Trimming left V 4 bases short and J 5 bases short, with 18 bases between. The CDR3 protein is CASSRDQGRGHQPQHF. In nucleotides, the CDR3 is TGCGCCAGCAGCCGGGACCAGGGGAGGGGTCATCAGCCCCAGCATTTT.

This chain links TRBV19 with TRBJ2-3; D gene ambiguous. V was clipped by 4 bases and J by 5 bases, with 7 bases between them. CDR1 LNHDA and CDR2 SQIVND come from the germline V gene (reference sequence). The CDR3 is 12 residues long. The CDR3 reads CASSKGGDTQYF. In DNA, the CDR3 is TGTGCCAGTAGTAAGGGCGGAGATACGCAGTATTTT.

On this clonotype: The conserved phenylalanine or tryptophan normally closing the CDR3 is absent here, so this likely arose from a read error. The chain has TRBV5-1 and TRBJ1-2; possibly TRBD1 for D (5 bases). This CDR3 has 12 amino acids. Germline V CDR1 and CDR2: SGHRS, YFSETQ. The ends were cut back, 4 bases at V and 4 bases at J, with 8 bases in the middle. The CDR3: CASSPDIYGYTC. DNA of the CDR3: TGCGCCAGCAGCCCGGACATCTATGGCTACACCTGC.

This clonotype has a handful of counts. The conserved final phenylalanine or tryptophan is absent from the CDR3, which likely points to a read error. The limits of the CDR3 on the DNA are not certain, so only TCRdb's listed CDR3 is given. The rearrangement links TRBV7-9 to TRBJ2-7; TRBD1 is the table's D call, not checked against the DNA. Inclusive of both ends, the CDR3 amounts to 10 amino acids. Germline lookup yields CDR1 SEHNR and CDR2 FQNEAQ (reference sequence). The CDR3 spells CASSCRQTGH.

The chain couples TRBV15 to TRBJ2-5; D remains ambiguous. The J call may not be correct, given that the DNA end is closer to TRBJ2-1. Per the germline V gene, CDR1 is LNHNV and CDR2 is YYDKDF (reference sequence). The length of the CDR3 is 13 residues. The CDR3 region is CATITPVKAEQFF. DNA for the CDR3: TGTGCCACCATCACACCGGTTAAGGCTGAGCAGTTCTTC.

The chain has TRBV6-6 and TRBJ1-4; tentatively, D is TRBD1 (5 bases). CDR1 is MNHNY and CDR2 is SVGAGI in the germline V gene (reference sequence). The CDR3 runs to 13 residues. The V gene lost 6 bases and the J gene lost 6 bases, with 11 bases spanning the gap. The CDR3 protein is CASRNPGYEKLFF. The CDR3, as DNA: TGTGCCAGCAGGAATCCAGGGTATGAAAAACTGTTTTTT.

A note on this clonotype: With a much larger clone just one base away, this may be a read error. The chain carries TRBV7-2 and TRBJ2-3, with 8 bases lining up with TRBD2. The CDR3 sequence is 16 residues long. The V gene's germline CDR1 is SGHTA and CDR2 FQGNSA. CDR3 in amino acids: CAGSIGAGGSTDTQYF. CDR3 nucleotide sequence: TGTGCCGGCAGCATAGGGGCGGGGGGTTCCACAGATACGCAGTATTTT.

V usage is TRBV28 and J usage is TRBJ1-4; D is perhaps TRBD1 (5 bases). The CDR3 covers 15 residues. Germline CDR1 is MDHEN and CDR2 is SYDVKM. Deletions cut 4 bases from V and 7 bases from J, with 16 bases between. The CDR3: CASSSATGTSEKLFF. The CDR3 coding sequence is TGTGCCAGCAGTTCTGCCACCGGGACGTCTGAAAAACTGTTTTTT.

There are many counts of this clonotype. The chain couples TRBV7-9 to TRBJ2-5, with D uncertain. Germline CDR1 reads SEHNR; CDR2 reads FQNEAQ (reference sequence). V shed 5 bases and J shed 8 bases, with 9 bases lying between them. This CDR3 comprises 11 residues. CDR3 sequence (DNA): TGTGCCAGCAGCCCTTGGCCTACCCAGTACTTC. The encoded protein is CASSPWPTQYF.

The chain carries TRBV7-9 and TRBJ1-3; no clear D gene. CDR1 and CDR2 (germline): SEHNR, FQNEAQ (reference sequence). This CDR3 region has 16 residues. Trimming left V 5 bases short and J 2 bases short, with 16 bases between. CDR3 residues: CASSPLGRVAGNTIYF. In DNA, the CDR3 is TGTGCCAGCAGCCCCCTAGGCCGAGTCGCTGGAAACACCATATATTTT.

V usage is TRBV28 and J usage is TRBJ2-5; possible D gene TRBD2, 5 bases. The CDR3 runs 13 residues. V shed 6 bases and J shed 4 bases, with 12 bases lying between them. Germline assignment: CDR1 MDHEN and CDR2 SYDVKM. For the CDR3, the DNA is TGTGCCAGCAGGGAGGCAGGCCGAGAGACCCAGTACTTC. Translating gives CASREAGRETQYF.

Comments on this clonotype: A read error may produce the germline difference seen at one junction end. This chain links TRBV6-2 or TRBV6-3 with TRBJ1-5; TRBD1 is a possible D gene (6 bases). Germline V lookup: CDR1 MNHEY, CDR2 SVGEGT. This CDR3 has 13 amino acids. The CDR3 reads CDSSYKGDQPQHF. CDR3 sequence (DNA): TGTGACAGCAGTTACAAGGGGGATCAGCCCCAGCATTTT.